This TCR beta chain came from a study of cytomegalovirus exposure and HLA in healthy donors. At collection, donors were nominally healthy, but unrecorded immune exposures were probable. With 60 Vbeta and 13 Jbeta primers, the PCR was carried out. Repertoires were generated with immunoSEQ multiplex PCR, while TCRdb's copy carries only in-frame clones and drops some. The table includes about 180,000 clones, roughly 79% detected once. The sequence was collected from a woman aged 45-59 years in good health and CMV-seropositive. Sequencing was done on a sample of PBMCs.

CDR3 sequence: CASSRVWGQGAKDTQYF. For the CDR3, the DNA is TGTGCCAGTAGTCGAGTCTGGGGACAGGGGGCCAAAGATACGCAGTATTTT. The chain carries TRBV19 and TRBJ2-3; 12 bases are shared with TRBD1. The CDR3 spans 17 residues. The junction had 11 bases not matched to a gene; V was cut back by 5 bases and J by 5 bases. Germline V gene data show CDR1 as LNHDA and CDR2 as SQIVND (reference sequence).